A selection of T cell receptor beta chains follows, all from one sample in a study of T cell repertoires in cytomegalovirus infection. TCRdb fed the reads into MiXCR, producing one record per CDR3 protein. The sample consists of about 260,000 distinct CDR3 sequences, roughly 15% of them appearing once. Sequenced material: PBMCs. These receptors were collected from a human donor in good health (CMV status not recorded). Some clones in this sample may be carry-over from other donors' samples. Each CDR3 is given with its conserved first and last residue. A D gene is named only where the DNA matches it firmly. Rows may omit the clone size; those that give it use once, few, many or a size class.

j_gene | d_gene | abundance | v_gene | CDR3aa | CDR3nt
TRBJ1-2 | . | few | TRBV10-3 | CAIAGAGGYTF | TGTGCCATAGCAGGGGCGGGTGGCTACACCTTC
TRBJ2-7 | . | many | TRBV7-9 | CASSLEGDNYEQYF | TGTGCCAGCAGCTTAGAAGGGGACAACTACGAGCAGTACTTC
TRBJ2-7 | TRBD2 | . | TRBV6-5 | CASSSGRAWDEQYF | TGTGCCAGCAGTAGCGGGAGGGCCTGGGACGAGCAGTACTTC
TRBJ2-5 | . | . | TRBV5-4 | CASSPPRRNGETQYF | TGTGCCAGCAGCCCCCCCAGAAGGAACGGAGAGACCCAGTACTTC
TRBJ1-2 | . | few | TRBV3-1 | CASSQGHYGYTF | TGTGCCAGCAGCCAAGGACACTATGGCTACACCTTC
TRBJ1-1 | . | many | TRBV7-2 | CASSLGSGVLTEAFF | TGTGCCAGCAGCTTGGGGAGCGGGGTTTTAACTGAAGCTTTCTTT
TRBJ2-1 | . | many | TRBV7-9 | CASSASGLGNEQFF | TGTGCCAGCAGCGCGTCAGGATTGGGGAATGAGCAGTTCTTC
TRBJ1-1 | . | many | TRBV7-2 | CASRYSNTEAFF | TGTGCCAGCAGATACAGTAACACTGAAGCTTTCTTT
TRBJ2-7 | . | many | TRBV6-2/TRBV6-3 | CASSYSYTISYEQYF | TGTGCCAGCAGTTACTCGTATACAATCTCCTACGAGCAGTACTTC
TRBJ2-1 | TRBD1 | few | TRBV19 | CASSIRDRGFNEQFF | TGTGCCAGTAGTATACGGGACAGGGGATTCAATGAGCAGTTCTTC
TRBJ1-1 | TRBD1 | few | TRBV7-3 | CASSSRDRARAEAFF | TGTGCCAGCAGCTCGCGGGACAGGGCGAGGGCTGAAGCTTTCTTT